A selection of T cell receptor beta chains follows, all from one sample in a study of low-dose radiotherapy and immunotherapy resistance in tumors. TCRdb called the reads again in MiXCR, with one record for every CDR3 protein. Here the sample spans more than 70,000 distinct CDR3 sequences, 20% to 25% being singletons. Specimen: PBMCs, collected after low-dose radiotherapy plus immunotherapy. Source of these receptors: a female donor with ovarian cancer. The conserved cysteine and the conserved F or W are not part of the CDR3 here. D genes are given only for firm matches.

j_call d_call v_call cdr3_aa
TRBJ2-7 . TRBV18 ASSPVTGTYEQY
TRBJ2-1 TRBD2 TRBV12-3/TRBV12-4 ASRKRGGLSNEQF
TRBJ2-1 TRBD2 TRBV24-1 ATSDPLLAGGYNEQF
TRBJ1-4 . TRBV5-4 ASSFDQGSGEKLF
TRBJ2-3 . TRBV5-1 ASRKGGYRSGTDTQY
TRBJ2-5 TRBD2 TRBV7-3 ASSSLAGHQETQY
TRBJ2-1 . TRBV28 ASSRDSSYNEQF
TRBJ2-1 . TRBV6-6 ASSAQGSGEQF
TRBJ2-7 . TRBV4-1 ASSQGPGVSYEQY
TRBJ1-2 TRBD1 TRBV6-2/TRBV6-3 ASDRARDGYT
TRBJ2-3 TRBD1 TRBV6-2/TRBV6-3 ASSSGTGGPDTQY
TRBJ2-3 . TRBV4-2 ASSHDSGNPSSQY
TRBJ1-6 . TRBV4-3 ASSLEGQNSPLH
TRBJ2-1 . TRBV6-1 ASSELWEQF
TRBJ1-1 TRBD1 TRBV12-5 ASGLLRRGGTEAF
TRBJ1-3 TRBD1 TRBV6-6 ASRGTGGTGNTIY
TRBJ2-7 . TRBV20-1 SATDKSYEQY
TRBJ2-7 TRBD1 TRBV12-3/TRBV12-4 ASSWDRGYEQY
TRBJ2-5 TRBD2 TRBV2 ASSETRGGKTQY
TRBJ2-5 TRBD2 TRBV20-1 SATLGTSGNQETQY
TRBJ2-2 TRBD2 TRBV12-3/TRBV12-4 ASSSRTSGIGGELF
TRBJ2-7 . TRBV4-2 ASSQDRPLSTLFYEQY
TRBJ2-3 . TRBV7-2 DISPNQGDTQY